This T cell receptor beta chain is drawn from a study of human T cells and chemical hapten exposure. Sample time point: patch test 2, 6 weeks after DPC sensitization. The treatment is: therapeutic diphenylcyclopropenone sensitization with weekly scalp DPC. Blood collection happened ahead of applying each patch test. Note on this clonotype: Its antigen remains unknown.

The study, taken as a whole, reports: Expanded TCRs clustered into significantly more large CDR3 similarity groups than controls, the analysis revealed.

TCRdb recomputed calls from the RACE reads with MiXCR, one row per CDR3 protein. The sample carries 65,000 to 95,000 distinct CDR3 sequences, less than 8.5% recorded once. The sequence derives from a woman aged 25 to 45 with alopecia areata. Some clones in this sample may be carry-over from other donors' samples. The input for sequencing was whole blood, taken in connection with sensitization to the hapten diphenylcyclopropenone (DPC).

As DNA, the CDR3 is TGTGCCTGGAGTAGGGCCCCAGGGATTGGCTACACCTTC. Translated: CAWSRAPGIGYTF. This chain connects TRBV30 to TRBJ1-2, with D possibly TRBD1 on 5 matching bases. This CDR3 spans 13 amino acids. The germline V and J ends were trimmed by 2 bases and 7 bases, with 14 bases remaining between them. The germline CDR1 and CDR2 sequences are GTSNPN and SVGIG (reference sequence). Supplemented by reference TRBV30 and TRBJ1-2, the full variable domain reads SQTIHQWPATLVQPVGSPLSLECTVEGTSNPNLYWYRQAAGRGLQLLFYSVGIGQISSEVPQNLSASRPQDRQFILSSKKLLLSDSGFYLCAWSRAPGIGYTFGSGTRLTVV.